The sequence of this T cell receptor (beta chain) was determined in a study of T cell changes during pregnancy in multiple sclerosis (dated by TCRdb to the late 2010s). With respect to the entire study: In women with multiple sclerosis, the researchers looked at how the T cell repertoire shifted as pregnancy progressed.

Library method: the immunoSEQ multiplex PCR assay. As stored in TCRdb, this immuneACCESS dataset retains in-frame rearrangements with V and J assigned. A fraction of the clones does not appear; measured against another copy, unresolved V genes explain less than half of the discrepancy, and the remainder lacks a known reason. The sample yields about 38,000 clones; around 92% were counted once. The ten largest clones add up to about 12% of the sample. In the case of this clone: The target of this receptor is not known. Per-base quality was not reported, and no clone a single base away is much larger than it.

The TCR originated in a female donor with multiple sclerosis, enrolled in a pregnancy study. Material: CD8+ T cells from peripheral blood mononuclear cells, obtained after pregnancy.

At the DNA level, the sequence is TGTGCCAGCAGCCAAATTCTGGGCCGGGAGACCCAGTACTTC. Translated, this gives CASSQILGRETQYF. This chain is built from TRBV4-2 and TRBJ2-5; the D gene remains uncertain. The germline V gene provides CDR1 LGHNA and CDR2 YNFKEQ. Deletion took 2 bases off V and 5 bases off J, with a span of 12 bases between the germline ends. The CDR3 starts with the cysteine, ends with the phenylalanine, and has 14 residues. The entry retains the CDR3 DNA only, 42 bases that are in frame from base 1.